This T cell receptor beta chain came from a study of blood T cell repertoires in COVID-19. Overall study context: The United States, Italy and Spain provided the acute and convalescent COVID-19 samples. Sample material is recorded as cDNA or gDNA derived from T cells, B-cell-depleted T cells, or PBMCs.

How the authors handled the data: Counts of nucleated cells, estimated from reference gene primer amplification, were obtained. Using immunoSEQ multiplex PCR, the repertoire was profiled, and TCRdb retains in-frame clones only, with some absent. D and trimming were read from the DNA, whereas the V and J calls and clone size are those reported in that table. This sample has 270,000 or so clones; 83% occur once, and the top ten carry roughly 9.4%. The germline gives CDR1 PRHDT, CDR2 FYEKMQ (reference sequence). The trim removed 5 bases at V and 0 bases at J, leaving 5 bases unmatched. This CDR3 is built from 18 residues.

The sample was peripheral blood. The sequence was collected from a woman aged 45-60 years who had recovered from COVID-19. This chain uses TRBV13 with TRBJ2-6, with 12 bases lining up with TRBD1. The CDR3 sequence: CASSARDRGLSGANVLTF. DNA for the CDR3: TGTGCCAGCAGCGCCCGGGACAGGGGGCTCTCTGGGGCCAACGTCCTGACTTTC.